These 14 T cell receptor beta chains share one sample of origin, sequenced in a study of T-cell reconstitution after alpha-beta-depleted transplantation in children. Unique molecular identifiers were built into the TCRbeta library. From the PCR reads, TCRdb called clonotypes with MiXCR, one entry per CDR3 protein. The sample contains hundreds of thousands of distinct CDR3 sequences, roughly 15% of which appear only once. Specimen: PBMCs, mostly from graft donor cells, collected 360 days after TCRalphabeta/CD19-depleted stem cell transplant. The receptors stem from a boy in the first two years of life who had a stem cell transplant for Wiskott-Aldrich syndrome, so the T cells may come from the graft donor.

The table lists this clonotype with a few counts. The rearrangement links TRBV20-1 to TRBJ1-2, with 10 bases identical to TRBD1. V lost 8 bases, J lost 3 bases, and 6 bases stayed unmatched. This CDR3 comprises 13 residues. From germline, CDR1 is DFQATT and CDR2 SNEGSKA (reference sequence). CDR3 sequence: CSLGQGRDYGYTF. CDR3 in DNA: TGCAGTCTGGGACAGGGGAGGGACTATGGCTACACCTTC.

The chain employs TRBV20-1 and TRBJ2-1, with a possible D match to TRBD2 (7 bases). The CDR3 has 13 amino acids. V gave up 5 bases and J gave up 7 bases, with 15 bases separating them. CDR1 is DFQATT and CDR2 is SNEGSKA in the germline V gene (reference sequence). This chain's CDR3 is CSARQAGGNEQFF. The CDR3 DNA sequence: TGCAGTGCTCGACAGGCCGGGGGGAATGAGCAGTTCTTC.

V usage is TRBV11-2 and J usage is TRBJ1-5; D ambiguous. This CDR3 contains 10 residues. V gave up 6 bases and J gave up 12 bases, with 9 bases separating them. Germline V gene lookup returns CDR1 SGHAT and CDR2 FQNNGV. The CDR3 sequence is CASRPRVQHF. The DNA for the CDR3 is TGTGCCAGCAGACCTAGAGTCCAGCATTTT.

The V gene is TRBV3-1, the J gene TRBJ2-7, with TRBD1 matching over 7 bases. Germline V CDR1 and CDR2: LGHDT, YNNKEL (reference sequence). This CDR3 is built from 15 residues. V lost 0 bases, J lost 2 bases, and 4 bases stayed unmatched. As DNA, the CDR3 is TGTGCCAGCAGCCAAGAACAGGGGTTTCCCTACGAGCAGTACTTC. Protein sequence: CASSQEQGFPYEQYF.

CDR3 in DNA: TGTGCCAGCAGAGTACAGGGGAACATTCAGTACTTC. Translation gives CASRVQGNIQYF. The V gene is TRBV7-2, the J gene TRBJ2-4; 7 nucleotides agree with TRBD1. CDR1 is SGHTA and CDR2 is FQGNSA in the germline V gene. The CDR3 is 12 residues long. The V gene end was trimmed by 6 bases and the J gene end by 7 bases; junction bases not matched to a gene: 3.

J is TRBJ2-6 and V is TRBV4-3, with 7 bases aligning to TRBD2. Per germline, CDR1 LGHNA and CDR2 YSLEER. Unmatched junction bases numbered 13, after V lost 4 bases and J lost 1 base. The CDR3 is 19 residues long. The CDR3 is CASSPRHKWTRSGANVLTF. The CDR3 nucleotides are TGCGCCAGCAGCCCACGACATAAGTGGACTAGGTCTGGGGCCAACGTCCTGACTTTC.

This clonotype was seen at least ten times. The V and J genes are TRBV29-1 and TRBJ2-1, with 9 bases that match TRBD1. The CDR3 has 14 residues. The V segment lost 5 bases and the J segment 5 bases; nucleotides outside the gene matches: 7. In germline, CDR1 is SQVTM, CDR2 ANQGSEA. CDR3 sequence reads: CSVKHGQGNNEQFF. The CDR3 DNA follows: TGCAGCGTTAAACACGGACAGGGGAACAATGAGCAGTTCTTC.

This clonotype was recorded at least ten times. The V and J genes are TRBV12-3 or TRBV12-4 and TRBJ2-7, with TRBD1 identical over 7 bases. The CDR3 is 13 amino acids. Trimming cost V 5 bases and J 3 bases; bases outside gene matches: 4. Written as DNA, the CDR3 is TGTGCCAGCAGTCCAGGGACAGTCTACGAGCAGTACTTC. Its translation is CASSPGTVYEQYF.

This clonotype was picked up a small number of times. The genes are TRBV29-1 and TRBJ2-3, with TRBD2 matching 7 bases. CDR1 and CDR2 from the germline V gene are SQVTM and ANQGSEA. V lost 4 bases to trimming and J lost 6 bases; unmatched junction nucleotides: 4. This CDR3 is built from 12 residues. In nucleotides, the CDR3 is TGCAGCGTTGTAGGCGGGGGTGATACGCAGTATTTT. Its translation: CSVVGGGDTQYF.

This clonotype was counted a few times. This chain links TRBV7-9 with TRBJ2-7, with D perhaps TRBD1 or TRBD2 (5 bases each). From germline, CDR1 is SEHNR and CDR2 FQNEAQ (reference sequence). The CDR3 length is 13 residues. V was clipped by 6 bases and J by 7 bases, with 16 bases between them. The CDR3 here is CASSRKRGGEQYF. For the CDR3, the DNA is TGTGCCAGCAGTCGTAAAAGGGGCGGGGAGCAGTACTTC.

This clonotype was found a few times. The V call is TRBV20-1, the J call TRBJ2-3; 9 bases agree with TRBD1. Germline assignment: CDR1 DFQATT and CDR2 SNEGSKA (reference sequence). V gave up 3 bases and J gave up 3 bases; unmatched junction bases: 13. The CDR3 spans 17 residues. The CDR3 nucleotides are TGCAGTGCTAGGAAAACCCTCCGACAGGGGGGAACAGATACGCAGTATTTT. Its protein product is CSARKTLRQGGTDTQYF.

Details on this clonotype: One junction end does not reproduce the germline sequence, and a read error may be involved. V usage is TRBV2 and J usage is TRBJ2-1, with 7 positions matching TRBD2. CDR3 size: 11 residues. CDR1 is SNHLY and CDR2 is FYNNEI in the germline V gene. The CDR3 DNA sequence: TGTGCCAGCAGTCCTCGGACTAGTAGGATCTTC. Amino acid sequence: CASSPRTSRIF.

This chain links TRBV5-6 with TRBJ2-1; a weak D match, TRBD1 (5 bases). Germline values: CDR1 SGHDT, CDR2 YYEEEE. This CDR3 region has 15 residues. Trimming left V 0 bases short and J 6 bases short, with 13 bases between. This CDR3 reads CASSLVRQGGNEQFF. CDR3 DNA: TGTGCCAGCAGCTTGGTAAGGCAGGGTGGCAATGAGCAGTTCTTC.

This clonotype was seen more than once but under ten times. The chain uses TRBV7-2 and TRBJ2-7, with no clear D. V was cut by 5 bases and J by 7 bases, with 9 bases left in between. The CDR3 length is 11 residues. CDR1 and CDR2 (germline): SGHTA, FQGNSA. CDR3 loop: CASSPALEQYF. For the CDR3, the DNA is TGTGCCAGCAGCCCTGCTCTTGAGCAGTACTTC.